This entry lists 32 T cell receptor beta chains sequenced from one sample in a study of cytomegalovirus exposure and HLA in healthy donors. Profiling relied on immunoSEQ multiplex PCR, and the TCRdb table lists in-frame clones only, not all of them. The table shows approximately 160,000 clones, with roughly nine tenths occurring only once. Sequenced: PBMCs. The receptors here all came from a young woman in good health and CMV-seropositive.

Here the CDR3 reads CASSPRQGGTDTQYF. The CDR3 region has the DNA TGTGCCAGCAGCCCCAGACAGGGCGGCACAGATACGCAGTATTTT. This chain joins TRBV13 and TRBJ2-3, with 7 positions matching TRBD1. Looked up from germline, CDR1 is PRHDT and CDR2 is FYEKMQ (reference sequence). This CDR3 is 15 amino acids long. Losses at the gene ends were 5 bases for V and 1 base for J; bases not matched to a gene: 6.

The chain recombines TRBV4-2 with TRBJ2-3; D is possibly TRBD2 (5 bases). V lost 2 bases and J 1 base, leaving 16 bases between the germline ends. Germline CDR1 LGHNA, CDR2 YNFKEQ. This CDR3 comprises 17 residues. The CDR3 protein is CASSQFDGGPGTDTQYF. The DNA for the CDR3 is TGTGCCAGCAGCCAATTCGACGGAGGACCAGGCACAGATACGCAGTATTTT.

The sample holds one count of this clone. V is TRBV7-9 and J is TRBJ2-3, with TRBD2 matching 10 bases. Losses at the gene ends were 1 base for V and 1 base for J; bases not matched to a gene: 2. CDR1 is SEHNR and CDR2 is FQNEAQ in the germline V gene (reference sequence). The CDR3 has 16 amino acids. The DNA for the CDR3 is TGTGCCAGCAGCTTAGGGACTAGCGGAGGCACAGATACGCAGTATTTT. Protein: CASSLGTSGGTDTQYF.

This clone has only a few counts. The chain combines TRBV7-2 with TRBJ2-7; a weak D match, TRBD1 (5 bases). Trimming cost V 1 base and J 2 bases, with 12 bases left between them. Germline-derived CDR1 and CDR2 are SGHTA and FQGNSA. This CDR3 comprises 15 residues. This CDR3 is CASSLEAGRTYEQYF. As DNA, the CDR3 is TGTGCCAGCAGCTTAGAGGCAGGGCGGACCTACGAGCAGTACTTC.

The CDR3 region has the DNA TGTGCCAGCAGTTACAGGGGGCCAAGTGAAAAACTGTTTTTT. Translated, it gives CASSYRGPSEKLFF. This rearrangement joins TRBV6-5 to TRBJ1-4; TRBD1 agrees at 7 bases. The length of the CDR3 is 14 residues. Germline V gives CDR1 MNHEY, CDR2 SVGAGI. J gave up 7 bases and V 2 bases, and 4 bases lay outside the gene matches.

The chain's CDR3 is CASSYSGTNNEQFF. In DNA, the CDR3 is TGTGCCAGCAGTTACTCCGGGACAAACAATGAGCAGTTCTTC. The V call is TRBV6-5, the J call TRBJ2-1, with a possible D match to TRBD1 (6 bases). Germline V gene sequence: CDR1 MNHEY, CDR2 SVGAGI. V lost 0 bases to trimming and J lost 5 bases, with 8 bases between them. This CDR3 spans 14 amino acids.

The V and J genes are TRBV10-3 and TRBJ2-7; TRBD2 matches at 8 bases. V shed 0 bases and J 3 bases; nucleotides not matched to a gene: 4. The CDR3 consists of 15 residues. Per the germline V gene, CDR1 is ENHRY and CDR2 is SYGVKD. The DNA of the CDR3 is TGTGCCATCAGTGAGTCGGGTGCGGGGGGCTACGAGCAGTACTTC. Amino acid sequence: CAISESGAGGYEQYF.

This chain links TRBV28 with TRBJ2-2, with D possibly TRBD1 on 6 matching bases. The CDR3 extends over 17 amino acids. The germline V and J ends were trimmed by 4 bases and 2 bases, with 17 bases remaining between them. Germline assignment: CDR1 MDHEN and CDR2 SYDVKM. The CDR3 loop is CASSSTGQFINTGELFF. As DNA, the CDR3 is TGTGCCAGCAGTTCCACCGGACAGTTTATTAACACCGGGGAGCTGTTTTTT.

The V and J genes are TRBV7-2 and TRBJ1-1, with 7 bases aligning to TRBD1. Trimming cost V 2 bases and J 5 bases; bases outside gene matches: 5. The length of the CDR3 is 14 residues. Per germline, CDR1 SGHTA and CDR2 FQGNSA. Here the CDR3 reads CASSLKGAHTEAFF. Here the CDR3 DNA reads TGTGCCAGCAGCTTAAAGGGGGCGCATACTGAAGCTTTCTTT.

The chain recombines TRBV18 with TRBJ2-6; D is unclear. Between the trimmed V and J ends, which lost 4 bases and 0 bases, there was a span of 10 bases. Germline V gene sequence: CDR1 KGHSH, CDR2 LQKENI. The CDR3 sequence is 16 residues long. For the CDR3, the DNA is TGTGCCAGCTCACTCCGGGTTGACTCTGGGGCCAACGTCCTGACTTTC. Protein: CASSLRVDSGANVLTF.

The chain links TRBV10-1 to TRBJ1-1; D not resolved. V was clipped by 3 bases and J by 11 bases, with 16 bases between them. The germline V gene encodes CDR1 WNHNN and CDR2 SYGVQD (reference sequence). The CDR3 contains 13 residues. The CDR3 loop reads CASSDDLAATAFF. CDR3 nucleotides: TGCGCCAGCAGTGACGATTTGGCGGCCACGGCTTTCTTT.

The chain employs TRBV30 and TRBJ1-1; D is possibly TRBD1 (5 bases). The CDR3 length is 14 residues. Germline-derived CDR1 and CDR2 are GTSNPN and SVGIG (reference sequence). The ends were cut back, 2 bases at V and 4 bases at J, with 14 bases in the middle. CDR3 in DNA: TGTGCCTGGAGTTTCGCCCTTGGGGCCACTGAAGCTTTCTTT. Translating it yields CAWSFALGATEAFF.

The CDR3 loop reads CASSLVVSGSANTGELFF. CDR3 DNA: TGTGCCAGCAGCTTAGTGGTTAGCGGAAGCGCGAACACCGGGGAGCTGTTTTTT. The V call is TRBV13, the J call TRBJ2-2; D possibly corresponds to TRBD2 (6 bases). Germline CDR1 is PRHDT and CDR2 is FYEKMQ (reference sequence). The V and J ends lost 1 base and 0 bases respectively, with 15 bases between them. The CDR3 has 18 amino acids.

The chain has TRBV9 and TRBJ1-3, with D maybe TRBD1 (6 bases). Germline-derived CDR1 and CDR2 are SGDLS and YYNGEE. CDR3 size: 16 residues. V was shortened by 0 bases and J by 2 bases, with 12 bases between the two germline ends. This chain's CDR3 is CASSVEGGTPGNTIYF. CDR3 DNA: TGTGCCAGCAGCGTAGAAGGGGGAACCCCTGGAAACACCATATATTTT.

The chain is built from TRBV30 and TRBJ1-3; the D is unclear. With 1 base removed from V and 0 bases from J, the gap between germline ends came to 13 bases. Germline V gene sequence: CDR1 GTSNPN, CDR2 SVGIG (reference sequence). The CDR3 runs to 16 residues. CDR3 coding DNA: TGTGCCTGGAGTGAGATGGACTCTTCCTCTGGAAACACCATATATTTT. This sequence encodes CAWSEMDSSSGNTIYF.

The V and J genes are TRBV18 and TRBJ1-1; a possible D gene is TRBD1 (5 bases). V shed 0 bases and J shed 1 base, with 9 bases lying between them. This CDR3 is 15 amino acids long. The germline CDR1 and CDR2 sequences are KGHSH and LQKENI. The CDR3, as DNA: TGTGCCAGCTCACCACCGAGACAGCGGAACACTGAAGCTTTCTTT. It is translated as CASSPPRQRNTEAFF.

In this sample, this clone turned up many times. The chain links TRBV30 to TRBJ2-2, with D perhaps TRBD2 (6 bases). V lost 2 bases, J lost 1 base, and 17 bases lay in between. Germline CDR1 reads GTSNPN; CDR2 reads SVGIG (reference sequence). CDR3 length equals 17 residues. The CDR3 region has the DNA TGTGCCTGGAGTCCGATTATAGCGGTTCTGAACACCGGGGAGCTGTTTTTT. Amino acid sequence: CAWSPIIAVLNTGELFF.

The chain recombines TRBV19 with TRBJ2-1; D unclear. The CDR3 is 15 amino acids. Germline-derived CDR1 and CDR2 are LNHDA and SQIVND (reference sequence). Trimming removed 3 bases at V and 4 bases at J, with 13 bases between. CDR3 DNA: TGTGCCAGTAGTATGGGCAGAGCATTGTACAATGAGCAGTTCTTC. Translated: CASSMGRALYNEQFF.

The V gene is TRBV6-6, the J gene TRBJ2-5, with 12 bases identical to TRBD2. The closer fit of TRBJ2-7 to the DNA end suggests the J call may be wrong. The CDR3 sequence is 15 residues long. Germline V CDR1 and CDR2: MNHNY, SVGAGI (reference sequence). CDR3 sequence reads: CASSYPGLAGYEQYF. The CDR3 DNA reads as TGTGCCAGCAGTTACCCGGGACTAGCGGGCTACGAGCAGTACTTC.

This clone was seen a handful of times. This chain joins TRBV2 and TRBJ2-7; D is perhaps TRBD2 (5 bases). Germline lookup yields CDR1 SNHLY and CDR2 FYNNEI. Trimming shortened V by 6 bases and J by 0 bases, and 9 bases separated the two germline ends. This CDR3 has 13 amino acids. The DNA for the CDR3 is TGTGCCAGCAGCGACGGGATCTCCTACGAGCAGTACTTC. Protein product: CASSDGISYEQYF.

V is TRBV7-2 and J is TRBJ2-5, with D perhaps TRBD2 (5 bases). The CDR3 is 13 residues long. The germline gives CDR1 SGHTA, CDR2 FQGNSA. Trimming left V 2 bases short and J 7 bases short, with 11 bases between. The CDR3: CASSLMTAGTQYF. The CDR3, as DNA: TGTGCCAGCAGCTTAATGACCGCGGGGACCCAGTACTTC.

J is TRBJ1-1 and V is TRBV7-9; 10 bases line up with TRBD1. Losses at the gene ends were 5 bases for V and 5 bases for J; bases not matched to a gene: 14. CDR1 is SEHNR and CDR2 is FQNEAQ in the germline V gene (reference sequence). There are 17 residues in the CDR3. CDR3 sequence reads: CASSGLPRDRGRTEAFF. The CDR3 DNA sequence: TGTGCCAGCAGCGGCCTACCGCGGGACAGGGGAAGAACTGAAGCTTTCTTT.

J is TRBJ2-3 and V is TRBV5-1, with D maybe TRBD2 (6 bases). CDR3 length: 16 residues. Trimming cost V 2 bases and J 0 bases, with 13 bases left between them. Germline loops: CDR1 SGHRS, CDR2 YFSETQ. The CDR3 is CASSFVASVSTDTQYF. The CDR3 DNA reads TGCGCCAGCAGCTTTGTCGCTAGCGTTAGCACAGATACGCAGTATTTT.

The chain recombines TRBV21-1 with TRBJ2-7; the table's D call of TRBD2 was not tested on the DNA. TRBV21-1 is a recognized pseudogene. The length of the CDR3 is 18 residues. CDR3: CASSKVDKGLAGGHEQYF. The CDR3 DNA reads TGTGCCAGCAGCAAAGTTGATAAGGGACTAGCGGGAGGCCACGAGCAGTACTTC.

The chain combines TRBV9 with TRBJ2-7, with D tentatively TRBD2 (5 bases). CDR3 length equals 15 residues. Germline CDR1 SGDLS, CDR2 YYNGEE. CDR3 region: CASSPSPRTSSARKV. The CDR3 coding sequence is TGTGCCAGCAGCCCTTCCCCCCGGACTTCATCTGCTCGAAAGGTC.

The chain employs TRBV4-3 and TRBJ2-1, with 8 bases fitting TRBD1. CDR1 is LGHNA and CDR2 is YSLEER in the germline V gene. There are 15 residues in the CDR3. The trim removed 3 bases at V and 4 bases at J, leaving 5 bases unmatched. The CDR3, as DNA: TGCGCCAGCAGCCACGACAGGGGCGGATACAATGAGCAGTTCTTC. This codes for CASSHDRGGYNEQFF.

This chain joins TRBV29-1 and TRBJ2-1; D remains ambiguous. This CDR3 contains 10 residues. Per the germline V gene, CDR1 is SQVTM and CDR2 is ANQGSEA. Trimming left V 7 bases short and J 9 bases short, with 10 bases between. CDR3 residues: CSAETGEQFF. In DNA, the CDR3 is TGCAGCGCGGAGACGGGTGAGCAGTTCTTC.

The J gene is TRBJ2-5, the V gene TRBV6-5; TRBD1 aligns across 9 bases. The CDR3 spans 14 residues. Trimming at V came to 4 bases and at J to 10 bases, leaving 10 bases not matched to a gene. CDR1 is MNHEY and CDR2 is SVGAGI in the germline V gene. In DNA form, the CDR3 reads TGTGCCAGCAGTTTAGGGACAGGGAGATTGGACCAGTACTTC. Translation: CASSLGTGRLDQYF.

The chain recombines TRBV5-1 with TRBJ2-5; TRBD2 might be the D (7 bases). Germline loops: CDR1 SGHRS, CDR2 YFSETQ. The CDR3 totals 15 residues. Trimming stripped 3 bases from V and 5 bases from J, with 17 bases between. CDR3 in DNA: TGCGCCAGCAGCTCCGCGGGGGCACCTGGGGAGACCCAGTACTTC. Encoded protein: CASSSAGAPGETQYF. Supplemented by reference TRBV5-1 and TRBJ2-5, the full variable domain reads KAGVTQTPRYLIKTRGQQVTLSCSPISGHRSVSWYQQTPGQGLQFLFEYFSETQRNKGNFPGRFSGRQFSNSRSEMNVSTLELGDSALYLCASSSAGAPGETQYFGPGTRLLVL.

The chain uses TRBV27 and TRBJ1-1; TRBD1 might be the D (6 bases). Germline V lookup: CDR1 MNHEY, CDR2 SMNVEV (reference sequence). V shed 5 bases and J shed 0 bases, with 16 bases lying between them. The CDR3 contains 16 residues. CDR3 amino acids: CASSPSGGRVNTEAFF. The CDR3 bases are TGTGCCAGCAGTCCGTCCGGGGGGCGGGTGAACACTGAAGCTTTCTTT.

The chain's CDR3 is CASRTGANTGELFF. The CDR3 DNA sequence: TGTGCCAGCAGAACCGGGGCGAACACCGGGGAGCTGTTTTTT. The rearrangement uses TRBV6-5 and TRBJ2-2; D is possibly TRBD2 (5 bases). The CDR3 length is 14 residues. Germline CDR1 MNHEY, CDR2 SVGAGI. V shed 6 bases and J shed 0 bases, with 8 bases lying between them.

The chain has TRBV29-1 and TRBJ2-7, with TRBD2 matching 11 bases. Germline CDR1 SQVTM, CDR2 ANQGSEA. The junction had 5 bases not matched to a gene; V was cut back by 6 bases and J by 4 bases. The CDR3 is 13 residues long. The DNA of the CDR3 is TGCAGCGTCCGACTAGCGGGACCTTACGAGCAGTACTTC. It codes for CSVRLAGPYEQYF.